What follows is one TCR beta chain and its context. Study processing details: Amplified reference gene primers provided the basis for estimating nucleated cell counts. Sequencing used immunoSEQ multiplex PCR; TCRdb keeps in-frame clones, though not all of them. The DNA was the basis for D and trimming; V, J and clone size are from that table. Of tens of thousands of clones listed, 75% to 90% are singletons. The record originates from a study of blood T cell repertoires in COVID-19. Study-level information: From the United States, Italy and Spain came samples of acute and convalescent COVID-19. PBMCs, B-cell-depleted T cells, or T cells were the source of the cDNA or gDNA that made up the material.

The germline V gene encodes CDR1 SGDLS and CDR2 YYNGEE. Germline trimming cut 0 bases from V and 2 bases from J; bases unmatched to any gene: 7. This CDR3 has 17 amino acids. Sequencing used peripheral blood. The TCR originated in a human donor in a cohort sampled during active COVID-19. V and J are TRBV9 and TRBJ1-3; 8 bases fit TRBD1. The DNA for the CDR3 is TGTGCCAGCAGCGTAGGAGGATCGACAGGGGCTGGAAACACCATATATTTT. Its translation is CASSVGGSTGAGNTIYF.